This T cell receptor beta chain is from a study of persistence of HIV-infected CD4 T cells. Overall study findings and caveats: CMV- and Gag-responding cells had lower TCRbeta richness than CD3/CD28-responding cells. Antigen-responding cells were enriched for degenerate expanded CDR3beta sequences.

The libraries were made with immunoSEQ version 4 in survey mode. Clones were sequenced by immunoSEQ multiplex PCR, and TCRdb holds only the in-frame ones, with some missing. The sample yields about 43,000 clones, 89% seen once. With 3 bases removed from V and 3 bases from J, the gap between germline ends came to 9 bases. CDR3 size: 13 residues. This clone has more than one count but fewer than ten. What it recognizes is unknown. This nonspecific control used anti-CD3/anti-CD28 bead stimulation of CD4+ T cells. Responding CD4+ T cells were sorted by upregulation of both CD40 ligand and CD69. Inclusion required CMV-positive serology and CD4+ counts above 400 cells/uL.

The sequence came from an adult man with HIV who was CMV-seropositive. This chain links TRBV12-3 or TRBV12-4 with TRBJ2-7; tentative D call: TRBD1 (5 bases). The specimen was CD4+ T cells sorted from PBMCs after approximately 19-hour stimulation, collected from a patient who received antiretroviral therapy. In nucleotides, the CDR3 is TGTGCCAGCAGTTTGGGCAGGGACTACGAGCAGTACTTC. It yields the protein CASSLGRDYEQYF.